Listed below are T cell receptor beta chains from one sample, sequenced in a study of human T cells and chemical hapten exposure. One entry per CDR3 protein results from TCRdb running MiXCR on the RACE reads. Altogether a few hundred thousand distinct CDR3 sequences are present, more than 5% being singletons, with the ten largest covering under 7%. The sample consisted of whole blood, taken in connection with sensitization to the hapten diphenylcyclopropenone (DPC). The receptors here all came from a woman aged 18-29 years with alopecia areata. Some clones in this sample may be carry-over from other donors' samples. Each CDR3 is given with its conserved first and last residue. Fields, in order: CDR3 length, V gene, D gene, clone size, J gene, CDR3 protein, CDR3 DNA. D genes are given only for firm matches. Size is omitted from some rows. Given values are once, few, many or a class for expanded clones.

CDR3 length: 13; V gene: TRBV18; D gene: NA; clone size: few; J gene: TRBJ1-1; CDR3 protein: CASSPDTFTEAFF; CDR3 DNA: TGTGCCAGCTCGCCGGACACTTTCACTGAAGCTTTCTTT
CDR3 length: 15; V gene: TRBV28; D gene: NA; clone size: few; J gene: TRBJ2-3; CDR3 protein: CASSRASSGTDTQYF; CDR3 DNA: TGTGCCAGCAGCCGGGCGTCTTCGGGCACAGATACGCAGTATTTT
CDR3 length: 16; V gene: TRBV3-1; D gene: NA; clone size: few; J gene: TRBJ1-5; CDR3 protein: CASSQDRGRGVQPQHF; CDR3 DNA: TGTGCCAGCAGCCAAGATCGGGGGAGGGGGGTTCAGCCCCAGCATTTT
CDR3 length: 13; V gene: TRBV9; D gene: NA; clone size: many; J gene: TRBJ2-1; CDR3 protein: CASSVGAAETRFF; CDR3 DNA: TGTGCCAGCAGCGTAGGTGCAGCCGAGACACGGTTCTTC
CDR3 length: 13; V gene: TRBV27; D gene: TRBD2; clone size: NA; J gene: TRBJ2-7; CDR3 protein: CASSLSERGQQYF; CDR3 DNA: TGTGCCAGCAGTTTATCAGAGCGGGGACAGCAGTACTTC
CDR3 length: 13; V gene: TRBV6-5; D gene: NA; clone size: few; J gene: TRBJ2-1; CDR3 protein: CASSYGEGGEQFF; CDR3 DNA: TGTGCCAGCAGTTACGGGGAAGGGGGTGAGCAGTTCTTC
CDR3 length: 13; V gene: TRBV28; D gene: NA; clone size: NA; J gene: TRBJ2-7; CDR3 protein: CASTINLGYEQYF; CDR3 DNA: TGTGCCAGCACTATTAACCTTGGCTACGAGCAGTACTTC
CDR3 length: 16; V gene: TRBV4-2; D gene: NA; clone size: many; J gene: TRBJ1-3; CDR3 protein: CASSQDHRSSGNTIYF; CDR3 DNA: TGTGCCAGCAGCCAAGACCACCGAAGCTCTGGAAACACCATATATTTT
CDR3 length: 16; V gene: TRBV6-5; D gene: TRBD2; clone size: many; J gene: TRBJ2-3; CDR3 protein: CASSRGLAGLADTQYF; CDR3 DNA: TGTGCCAGCAGTAGAGGACTAGCGGGATTAGCAGATACGCAGTATTTT
CDR3 length: 15; V gene: TRBV7-9; D gene: TRBD2; clone size: few; J gene: TRBJ2-5; CDR3 protein: CASSSLTSGEETQYF; CDR3 DNA: TGTGCCAGCAGCTCACTTACTAGCGGGGAAGAGACCCAGTACTTC
CDR3 length: 14; V gene: TRBV29-1; D gene: NA; clone size: many; J gene: TRBJ2-2; CDR3 protein: CSVESQGNTGELFF; CDR3 DNA: TGCAGCGTTGAATCACAGGGAAACACCGGGGAGCTGTTTTTT
CDR3 length: 14; V gene: TRBV7-2; D gene: NA; clone size: many; J gene: TRBJ1-2; CDR3 protein: CASSPRDNHYGYTF; CDR3 DNA: TGTGCCAGCAGCCCCAGGGATAATCACTATGGCTACACCTTC
CDR3 length: 14; V gene: TRBV6-2/TRBV6-3; D gene: TRBD1; clone size: NA; J gene: TRBJ1-6; CDR3 protein: CASSYWTGSSPLHF; CDR3 DNA: TGTGCCAGCAGTTACTGGACAGGGAGTTCACCCCTCCACTTT
CDR3 length: 15; V gene: TRBV4-2; D gene: TRBD2; clone size: few; J gene: TRBJ2-3; CDR3 protein: CASSQIAGGSDTQYF; CDR3 DNA: TGTGCCAGCAGCCAAATAGCGGGGGGGTCGGATACGCAGTATTTT
CDR3 length: 14; V gene: TRBV6-5; D gene: NA; clone size: many; J gene: TRBJ1-1; CDR3 protein: CASSPPRNRAEAFF; CDR3 DNA: TGTGCCAGCAGTCCCCCCCGGAATAGAGCTGAAGCTTTCTTT
CDR3 length: 15; V gene: TRBV7-8; D gene: NA; clone size: NA; J gene: TRBJ1-6; CDR3 protein: CASSFTQGPDSPLHF; CDR3 DNA: TGTGCCAGCAGCTTTACACAGGGCCCCGATTCACCCCTCCACTTT
CDR3 length: 11; V gene: TRBV21-1; D gene: NA; clone size: many; J gene: TRBJ2-7; CDR3 protein: CASSTGYEQYF; CDR3 DNA: TGTGCCAGCAGCACCGGCTACGAGCAGTACTTC
CDR3 length: 15; V gene: TRBV5-1; D gene: NA; clone size: NA; J gene: TRBJ2-7; CDR3 protein: CASSFGRPANYEQYF; CDR3 DNA: TGCGCCAGCAGCTTTGGACGGCCCGCGAACTACGAGCAGTACTTC
CDR3 length: 11; V gene: TRBV11-2; D gene: NA; clone size: many; J gene: TRBJ1-1; CDR3 protein: CASQMNTEAFF; CDR3 DNA: TGTGCCAGCCAGATGAACACTGAAGCTTTCTTT
CDR3 length: 14; V gene: TRBV29-1; D gene: NA; clone size: many; J gene: TRBJ2-6; CDR3 protein: CSVWGVPGANVLTF; CDR3 DNA: TGCAGCGTTTGGGGAGTCCCTGGGGCCAACGTCCTGACTTTC
CDR3 length: 12; V gene: TRBV20-1; D gene: TRBD1; clone size: many; J gene: TRBJ1-2; CDR3 protein: CSARVTGDGYTF; CDR3 DNA: TGCAGTGCTAGGGTTACAGGGGATGGCTACACCTTC
CDR3 length: 16; V gene: TRBV28; D gene: TRBD1; clone size: NA; J gene: TRBJ1-1; CDR3 protein: CASSSLDRAWFAEAFF; CDR3 DNA: TGTGCCAGCAGTTCGCTGGACAGGGCTTGGTTCGCTGAAGCTTTCTTT
CDR3 length: 13; V gene: TRBV4-3; D gene: NA; clone size: few; J gene: TRBJ2-2; CDR3 protein: CASSQQHTGELFF; CDR3 DNA: TGCGCCAGCAGCCAACAGCACACCGGGGAGCTGTTTTTT
CDR3 length: 14; V gene: TRBV5-4; D gene: NA; clone size: many; J gene: TRBJ1-2; CDR3 protein: CASSLVSGSYGYTF; CDR3 DNA: TGTGCCAGCAGCTTGGTGTCAGGTTCCTATGGCTACACCTTC
CDR3 length: 19; V gene: TRBV10-3; D gene: TRBD1; clone size: many; J gene: TRBJ1-5; CDR3 protein: CAISEGGASGSISNQPQHF; CDR3 DNA: TGTGCCATCAGTGAAGGGGGCGCATCGGGCTCGATTAGCAATCAGCCCCAGCATTTT
CDR3 length: 13; V gene: TRBV6-4; D gene: NA; clone size: many; J gene: TRBJ1-2; CDR3 protein: CASSDGTAAGYTF; CDR3 DNA: TGTGCCAGCAGTGACGGCACAGCTGCTGGCTACACCTTC
CDR3 length: 15; V gene: TRBV5-1; D gene: TRBD1; clone size: once; J gene: TRBJ2-2; CDR3 protein: CASSGGQGFSGELFF; CDR3 DNA: TGCGCCAGCAGCGGAGGACAGGGATTCTCCGGGGAGCTGTTTTTT
CDR3 length: 14; V gene: TRBV7-8; D gene: NA; clone size: NA; J gene: TRBJ2-3; CDR3 protein: CASSLEWRKNTQYF; CDR3 DNA: TGTGCCAGCAGCTTAGAATGGAGAAAAAATACGCAGTATTTT
CDR3 length: 15; V gene: TRBV28; D gene: NA; clone size: NA; J gene: TRBJ1-5; CDR3 protein: CASHEQRRSNQPQHF; CDR3 DNA: TGTGCCAGCCACGAACAGAGGCGAAGCAATCAGCCCCAGCATTTT
CDR3 length: 14; V gene: TRBV6-6; D gene: TRBD1; clone size: few; J gene: TRBJ1-5; CDR3 protein: CASRPGTGYQPQHF; CDR3 DNA: TGTGCCAGCAGGCCCGGGACAGGGTATCAGCCCCAGCATTTT
CDR3 length: 15; V gene: TRBV2; D gene: NA; clone size: NA; J gene: TRBJ2-2; CDR3 protein: CASSGTSADTGELFF; CDR3 DNA: TGTGCCAGCAGTGGGACGTCTGCGGACACCGGGGAGCTGTTTTTT
CDR3 length: 16; V gene: TRBV10-3; D gene: NA; clone size: many; J gene: TRBJ1-2; CDR3 protein: CAISRNSGVSNYGYTF; CDR3 DNA: TGTGCCATCAGCCGGAATTCGGGGGTCTCGAACTATGGCTACACCTTC
CDR3 length: 17; V gene: TRBV3-1; D gene: TRBD2; clone size: many; J gene: TRBJ2-7; CDR3 protein: CASSHYPLAGGRYEQYF; CDR3 DNA: TGTGCCAGCAGCCACTACCCCCTAGCGGGGGGGCGGTACGAGCAGTACTTC
CDR3 length: 15; V gene: TRBV12-3/TRBV12-4; D gene: NA; clone size: NA; J gene: TRBJ2-2; CDR3 protein: CASSLGVLEAGELFF; CDR3 DNA: TGTGCCAGCAGCCTAGGGGTGCTAGAGGCCGGGGAGCTGTTTTTT
CDR3 length: 16; V gene: TRBV7-3; D gene: TRBD1; clone size: few; J gene: TRBJ2-3; CDR3 protein: CASSLSPTGLTDTQYF; CDR3 DNA: TGTGCCAGCAGCTTATCCCCGACAGGGTTGACAGATACGCAGTATTTT
CDR3 length: 13; V gene: TRBV20-1; D gene: TRBD1; clone size: many; J gene: TRBJ1-1; CDR3 protein: CSAGDRANTEAFF; CDR3 DNA: TGCAGTGCTGGGGACAGGGCTAACACTGAAGCTTTCTTT
CDR3 length: 15; V gene: TRBV29-1; D gene: TRBD1; clone size: few; J gene: TRBJ1-1; CDR3 protein: CSVARNKQGAGVAFF; CDR3 DNA: TGCAGCGTCGCGAGAAACAAACAGGGGGCTGGAGTGGCTTTCTTT
CDR3 length: 16; V gene: TRBV7-9; D gene: NA; clone size: few; J gene: TRBJ2-3; CDR3 protein: CASSPFYGKITDTQYF; CDR3 DNA: TGTGCCAGCAGCCCCTTTTATGGCAAGATCACAGATACGCAGTATTTT
CDR3 length: 15; V gene: TRBV9; D gene: NA; clone size: many; J gene: TRBJ1-6; CDR3 protein: CASSVVGQGDSPLHF; CDR3 DNA: TGTGCCAGCAGCGTAGTGGGGCAGGGTGATTCACCCCTCCACTTT
CDR3 length: 14; V gene: TRBV6-5; D gene: NA; clone size: once; J gene: TRBJ2-4; CDR3 protein: CASAGVLAKNIQYF; CDR3 DNA: TGTGCCAGCGCCGGGGTCCTAGCCAAAAACATTCAGTACTTC
CDR3 length: 13; V gene: TRBV29-1; D gene: NA; clone size: few; J gene: TRBJ2-1; CDR3 protein: CSVVAVSYNEQFF; CDR3 DNA: TGCAGCGTTGTGGCTGTAAGCTACAATGAGCAGTTCTTC
CDR3 length: 14; V gene: TRBV7-2; D gene: NA; clone size: many; J gene: TRBJ2-3; CDR3 protein: CASSPDYLTDTQYF; CDR3 DNA: TGTGCCAGCAGCCCAGACTACCTCACAGATACGCAGTATTTT
CDR3 length: 16; V gene: TRBV12-3/TRBV12-4; D gene: NA; clone size: many; J gene: TRBJ2-1; CDR3 protein: CASSLSLTRIVNEQFF; CDR3 DNA: TGTGCCAGCAGTTTAAGTTTAACTAGAATAGTGAATGAGCAGTTCTTC
CDR3 length: 15; V gene: TRBV18; D gene: NA; clone size: NA; J gene: TRBJ2-2; CDR3 protein: CASSPPPGDTGELFF; CDR3 DNA: TGTGCCAGCTCACCACCCCCGGGGGACACCGGGGAGCTGTTTTTT
CDR3 length: 18; V gene: TRBV12-3/TRBV12-4; D gene: TRBD2; clone size: few; J gene: TRBJ2-1; CDR3 protein: CASTSWGSGDPSYNEQFF; CDR3 DNA: TGTGCCAGCACCTCGTGGGGTAGCGGGGATCCCTCCTACAATGAGCAGTTCTTC
CDR3 length: 14; V gene: TRBV20-1; D gene: TRBD2; clone size: few; J gene: TRBJ2-1; CDR3 protein: CSARAPGLKQEQFF; CDR3 DNA: TGCAGTGCTAGAGCGCCGGGACTAAAGCAGGAGCAGTTCTTC
CDR3 length: 15; V gene: TRBV7-8; D gene: NA; clone size: NA; J gene: TRBJ1-6; CDR3 protein: CASSSRPVLTSPLHF; CDR3 DNA: TGTGCCAGCAGCTCGCGTCCCGTCTTAACTTCACCCCTCCACTTT
CDR3 length: 18; V gene: TRBV29-1; D gene: TRBD2; clone size: few; J gene: TRBJ2-3; CDR3 protein: CSVEFPGLAGGHTDTQYF; CDR3 DNA: TGCAGCGTTGAATTTCCGGGACTAGCGGGGGGACACACAGATACGCAGTATTTT
CDR3 length: 21; V gene: TRBV7-9; D gene: NA; clone size: few; J gene: TRBJ2-3; CDR3 protein: CASSLVRRGLKRDYSTDTQYF; CDR3 DNA: TGTGCCAGCAGCTTAGTCCGCCGGGGGCTAAAGCGGGATTATAGCACAGATACGCAGTATTTT
CDR3 length: 14; V gene: TRBV20-1; D gene: NA; clone size: NA; J gene: TRBJ1-5; CDR3 protein: CSARQPGGNQPQHF; CDR3 DNA: TGCAGTGCTAGGCAACCGGGCGGGAATCAGCCCCAGCATTTT
CDR3 length: 16; V gene: TRBV5-1; D gene: TRBD1; clone size: NA; J gene: TRBJ2-5; CDR3 protein: CASSPGQGLIQETQYF; CDR3 DNA: TGCGCCAGCAGCCCGGGACAGGGGCTAATCCAAGAGACCCAGTACTTC
CDR3 length: 13; V gene: TRBV2; D gene: NA; clone size: few; J gene: TRBJ1-2; CDR3 protein: CASSEGAGRGYTF; CDR3 DNA: TGTGCCAGCAGTGAAGGGGCCGGCCGTGGCTACACCTTC
CDR3 length: 16; V gene: TRBV14; D gene: TRBD1; clone size: NA; J gene: TRBJ2-7; CDR3 protein: CASSHLQGAGSYEQYF; CDR3 DNA: TGTGCCAGCAGCCACTTACAGGGGGCGGGTTCCTACGAGCAGTACTTC
CDR3 length: 15; V gene: TRBV7-2; D gene: NA; clone size: NA; J gene: TRBJ1-1; CDR3 protein: CASSLFLTGNTEAFF; CDR3 DNA: TGTGCCAGCAGCTTATTTTTAACAGGGAACACTGAAGCTTTCTTT
CDR3 length: 16; V gene: TRBV7-9; D gene: NA; clone size: many; J gene: TRBJ1-6; CDR3 protein: CASTTPTNRENSPLHF; CDR3 DNA: TGTGCCAGCACCACGCCGACAAACCGAGAGAATTCACCCCTCCACTTT